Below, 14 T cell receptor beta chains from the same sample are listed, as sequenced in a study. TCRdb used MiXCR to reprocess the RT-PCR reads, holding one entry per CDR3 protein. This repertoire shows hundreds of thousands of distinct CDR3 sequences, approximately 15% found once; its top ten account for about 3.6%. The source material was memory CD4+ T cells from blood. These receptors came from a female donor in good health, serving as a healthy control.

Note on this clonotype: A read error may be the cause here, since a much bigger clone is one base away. This chain's CDR3 is CASQSGTDNYEQYF. The CDR3 region has the DNA TGTGCCAGTCAATCCGGGACAGATAACTACGAGCAGTACTTC. The rearrangement links TRBV6-6 to TRBJ2-7, with TRBD1 matching over 7 bases. With V trimmed by 9 bases and J by 3 bases, 11 bases remained unmatched. The CDR3 is 14 residues long. Germline V lookup: CDR1 MNHNY, CDR2 SVGAGI (reference sequence).

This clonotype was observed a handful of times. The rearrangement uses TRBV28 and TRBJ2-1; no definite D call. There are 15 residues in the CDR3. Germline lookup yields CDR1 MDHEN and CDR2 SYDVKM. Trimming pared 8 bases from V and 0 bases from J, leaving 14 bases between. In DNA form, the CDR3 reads TGTGCCAGCCTAAACTTACTTAGCTCCTACAATGAGCAGTTCTTC. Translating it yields CASLNLLSSYNEQFF.

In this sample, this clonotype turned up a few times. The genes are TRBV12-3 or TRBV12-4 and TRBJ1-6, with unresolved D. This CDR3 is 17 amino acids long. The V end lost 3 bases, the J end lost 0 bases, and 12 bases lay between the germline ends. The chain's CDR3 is CASSFPTRGSYNSPLHF. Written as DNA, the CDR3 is TGTGCCAGCAGTTTTCCCACACGAGGCTCCTATAATTCACCCCTCCACTTT.

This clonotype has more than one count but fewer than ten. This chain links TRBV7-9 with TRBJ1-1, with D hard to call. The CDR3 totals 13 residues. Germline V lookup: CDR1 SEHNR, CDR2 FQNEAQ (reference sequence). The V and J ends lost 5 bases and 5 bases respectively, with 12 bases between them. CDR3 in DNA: TGTGCCAGCAGCCGTTTCCTGGGGACTGAAGCTTTCTTT. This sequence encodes CASSRFLGTEAFF.

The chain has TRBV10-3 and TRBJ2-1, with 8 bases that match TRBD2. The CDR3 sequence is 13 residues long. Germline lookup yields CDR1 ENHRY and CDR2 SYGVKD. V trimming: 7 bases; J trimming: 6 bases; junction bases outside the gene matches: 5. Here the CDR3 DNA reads TGTGCCATCAATGGGGCGGGGGGCAATGAGCAGTTCTTC. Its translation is CAINGAGGNEQFF.

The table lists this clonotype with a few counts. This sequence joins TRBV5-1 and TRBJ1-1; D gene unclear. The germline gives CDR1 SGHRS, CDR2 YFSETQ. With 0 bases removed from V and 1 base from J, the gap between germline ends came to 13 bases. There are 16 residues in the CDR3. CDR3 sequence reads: CASSLGVTVSNTEAFF. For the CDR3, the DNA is TGCGCCAGCAGCTTGGGCGTCACAGTCTCGAACACTGAAGCTTTCTTT.

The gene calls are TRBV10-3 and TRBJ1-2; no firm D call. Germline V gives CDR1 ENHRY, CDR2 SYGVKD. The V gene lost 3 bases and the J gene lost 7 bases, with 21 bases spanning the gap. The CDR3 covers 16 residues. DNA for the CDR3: TGTGCCATCAGTGACCCGACCCGAGGCAGGTCTGCTGGCTACACCTTC. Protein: CAISDPTRGRSAGYTF.

CDR3 sequence reads: CASIGTDSNQPQHF. Here the CDR3 DNA reads TGTGCCAGCATCGGGACAGATAGCAATCAGCCCCAGCATTTT. The V gene is TRBV28, the J gene TRBJ1-5; 7 bases line up with TRBD1. This CDR3 region has 14 residues. The V gene's germline CDR1 is MDHEN and CDR2 SYDVKM. J gave up 0 bases and V 7 bases, and 3 bases lay outside the gene matches.

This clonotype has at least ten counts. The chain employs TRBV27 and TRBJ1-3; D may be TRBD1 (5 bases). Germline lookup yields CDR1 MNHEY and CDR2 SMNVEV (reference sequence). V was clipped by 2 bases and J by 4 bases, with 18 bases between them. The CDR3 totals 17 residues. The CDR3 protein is CASSLGGAGSSGNTIYF. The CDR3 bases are TGTGCCAGCAGTTTAGGAGGGGCAGGGTCCTCAGGAAACACCATATATTTT.

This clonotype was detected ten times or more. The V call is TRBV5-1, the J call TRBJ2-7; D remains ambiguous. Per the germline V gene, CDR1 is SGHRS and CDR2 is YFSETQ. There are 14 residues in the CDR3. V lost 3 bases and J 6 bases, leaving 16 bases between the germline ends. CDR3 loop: CASSSAPPKLEQYF. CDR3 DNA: TGCGCCAGCAGCTCGGCCCCCCCGAAGCTCGAGCAGTACTTC.

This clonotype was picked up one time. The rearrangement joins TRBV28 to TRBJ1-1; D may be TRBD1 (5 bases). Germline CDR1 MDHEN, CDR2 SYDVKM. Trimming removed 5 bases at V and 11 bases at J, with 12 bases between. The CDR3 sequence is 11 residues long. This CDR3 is CASSALWGAFF. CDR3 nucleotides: TGTGCCAGCAGTGCCCTCTGGGGGGCTTTCTTT.

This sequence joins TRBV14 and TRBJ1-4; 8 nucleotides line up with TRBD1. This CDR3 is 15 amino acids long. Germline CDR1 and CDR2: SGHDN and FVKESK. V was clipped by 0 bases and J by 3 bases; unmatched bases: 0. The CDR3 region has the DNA TGTGCCAGCAGCCAAGAACAGGGGGCTAATGAAAAACTGTTTTTT. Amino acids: CASSQEQGANEKLFF.

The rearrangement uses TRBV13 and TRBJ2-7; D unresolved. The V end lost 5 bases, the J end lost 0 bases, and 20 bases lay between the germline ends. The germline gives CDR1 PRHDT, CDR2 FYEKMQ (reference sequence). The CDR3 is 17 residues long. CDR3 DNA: TGTGCCAGCAGCAAAGCCCTCTGGAATCCCCTCTCCTACGAGCAGTACTTC. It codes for CASSKALWNPLSYEQYF.

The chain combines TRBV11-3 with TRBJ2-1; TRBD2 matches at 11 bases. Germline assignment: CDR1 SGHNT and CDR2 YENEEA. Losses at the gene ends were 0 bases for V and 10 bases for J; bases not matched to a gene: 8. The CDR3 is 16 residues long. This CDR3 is CASSLDAGTSGPEQFF. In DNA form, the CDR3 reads TGTGCCAGCAGCTTAGATGCCGGGACTAGCGGCCCCGAGCAGTTCTTC.